The next 11 T cell receptor beta chains were all read from a single sample in a study of blood T cell repertoires in COVID-19. The method was immunoSEQ multiplex PCR; TCRdb's version includes in-frame clones alone and lacks a portion of them. The sample yields about 88,000 clones, about 90% seen once. Sequencing used peripheral blood. These receptors were collected from a human donor with active COVID-19. The donor label of this sample is uncertain.

This chain links TRBV12-3 or TRBV12-4 with TRBJ1-1; D gene unclear. This CDR3 has 12 residues. V gave up 3 bases and J gave up 6 bases, with 8 bases separating them. CDR3 in amino acids: CASSLIRAEAFF. The CDR3 DNA reads as TGTGCCAGCAGTTTGATCCGGGCTGAAGCTTTCTTT.

This clone was detected only a few times. The chain couples TRBV19 to TRBJ2-3, with TRBD2 matching over 11 bases. V lost 1 base, J lost 0 bases, and 3 bases stayed unmatched. There are 17 residues in the CDR3. Germline lookup yields CDR1 LNHDA and CDR2 SQIVND (reference sequence). For the CDR3, the DNA is TGTGCCAGTAGTATAGTGCCTAGCGGGGGGAGCACAGATACGCAGTATTTT. Amino acids: CASSIVPSGGSTDTQYF. Supplemented by reference TRBV19 and TRBJ2-3, the full variable domain reads DGGITQSPKYLFRKEGQNVTLSCEQNLNHDAMYWYRQDPGQGLRLIYYSQIVNDFQKGDIAEGYSVSREKKESFPLTVTSAQKNPTAFYLCASSIVPSGGSTDTQYFGPGTRLTVL.

This clone has a single count. The CDR3 spells CASSATSGLSYEQYF. The CDR3 DNA reads TGTGCCAGCAGCGCAACTAGCGGCCTGTCCTACGAGCAGTACTTC. The rearrangement uses TRBV9 and TRBJ2-7; 8 bases match TRBD2. Per germline, CDR1 SGDLS and CDR2 YYNGEE. V lost 3 bases, J lost 1 base, and 6 bases stayed unmatched. The CDR3 extends over 15 amino acids. Full variable domain (outside the CDR3, taken from reference TRBV9 and TRBJ2-7): DSGVTQTPKHLITATGQRVTLRCSPRSGDLSVYWYQQSLDQGLQFLIQYYNGEERAKGNILERFSAQQFPDLHSELNLSSLELGDSALYFCASSATSGLSYEQYFGPGTRLTVT.

This sequence joins TRBV3-1 (or the pseudogene TRBV3-2) and TRBJ1-3; 8 nucleotides match TRBD1. Germline V gene data show CDR1 as LGHDT and CDR2 as YNNKEL (reference sequence). Losses at the gene ends were 5 bases for V and 6 bases for J; bases not matched to a gene: 6. This CDR3 has 14 residues. As DNA, the CDR3 is TGTGCCAGCAGCTATTCGACAGGGGCAAACACCATATATTTT. Its translation is CASSYSTGANTIYF.

The chain uses TRBV4-1 and TRBJ2-5, with 7 positions matching TRBD1. Germline CDR1 and CDR2: MGHRA and YSYEKL. The CDR3 sequence is 15 residues long. V was pared by 1 base and J by 2 bases, with 4 bases of the junction left unmatched. CDR3 sequence reads: CASSQGGGGQETQYF. The CDR3, as DNA: TGCGCCAGCAGCCAAGGAGGGGGCGGGCAAGAGACCCAGTACTTC.

This chain uses TRBV5-1 with TRBJ2-7; D is unclear. Germline V CDR1 and CDR2: SGHRS, YFSETQ. V was trimmed by 0 bases and J by 2 bases, leaving 12 bases between them. There are 15 residues in the CDR3. Written as DNA, the CDR3 is TGCGCCAGCAGCTTGGGGTTCGGCGAGGCCTACGAGCAGTACTTC. This sequence encodes CASSLGFGEAYEQYF.

This rearrangement joins TRBV19 to TRBJ2-1, with D possibly being TRBD2 (6 bases). The CDR3 is 14 residues long. The V gene lost 7 bases and the J gene lost 2 bases, with 12 bases spanning the gap. Germline V gives CDR1 LNHDA, CDR2 SQIVND (reference sequence). The chain's CDR3 is CASIGGAAYNEQFF. Written as DNA, the CDR3 is TGTGCCAGTATAGGAGGGGCGGCCTACAATGAGCAGTTCTTC.

The chain couples TRBV19 to TRBJ2-1, with D possibly matching TRBD1 (6 bases). Trimming removed 7 bases at V and 0 bases at J, with 13 bases between. The CDR3 has 15 residues. CDR1 is LNHDA and CDR2 is SQIVND in the germline V gene (reference sequence). CDR3 DNA: TGTGCCAGTACTTTGGACAGATCCTCCTACAATGAGCAGTTCTTC. Protein: CASTLDRSSYNEQFF.

This chain links TRBV12-5 with TRBJ2-3; 16 nucleotides agree with TRBD2. The CDR3 has 20 amino acids. The trim removed 2 bases at V and 6 bases at J, leaving 14 bases unmatched. Germline-derived CDR1 and CDR2 are LGHNT and FRNRAP. CDR3 sequence reads: CASGLPLPGTSGGGPDTQYF. CDR3 bases: TGTGCTAGTGGTTTGCCCCTTCCCGGGACTAGCGGGGGGGGACCGGATACGCAGTATTTT.

The rearrangement joins TRBV4-2 to TRBJ2-3; D is uncertain. CDR3 size: 14 residues. Germline V gene data show CDR1 as LGHNA and CDR2 as YNFKEQ. With 1 base removed from V and 6 bases from J, the gap between germline ends came to 11 bases. The CDR3 loop is CASSQGALVDTQYF. As DNA, the CDR3 is TGTGCCAGCAGCCAAGGGGCGTTGGTGGATACGCAGTATTTT.

A single count supports this clone. This sequence joins TRBV10-1 and TRBJ2-4, with TRBD2 matching 15 bases. The germline V gene encodes CDR1 WNHNN and CDR2 SYGVQD (reference sequence). This CDR3 comprises 19 residues. Trimming cost V 3 bases and J 3 bases; bases outside gene matches: 9. The DNA of the CDR3 is TGCGCCAGCAGTGATAGGACTAGCGGGGGGGCTCGGGACAAAAACATTCAGTACTTC. It yields the protein CASSDRTSGGARDKNIQYF.